This is a list of T cell receptor beta chains from one sample in a study of blood T cell repertoires in COVID-19. Clones were read by immunoSEQ multiplex PCR, and TCRdb kept only the in-frame ones, dropping some. The sample records 220,000 or so clones, 70% to 90% being singletons. The specimen sequenced was peripheral blood. These receptors were collected from a man between 45 and 60 years old who had recovered from COVID-19. CDR3s include the opening cysteine and the closing phenylalanine or tryptophan. The D gene is left open where the match is weak. Only part of the rows carry a size: once, few, many, or a class if the clone is expanded.

TRBJ2-3 | . | TRBV3-1/TRBV3-2 | TRBD1 | CASSQLLATGVDTQYF | TGTGCCAGCAGCCAACTCTTAGCGACAGGGGTGGATACGCAGTATTTT
TRBJ2-7 | . | TRBV6-2/TRBV6-3 | . | CASSYFSAGSPYEQYF | TGTGCCAGCAGTTACTTTTCTGCGGGGAGCCCCTACGAGCAGTACTTC
TRBJ2-2 | few | TRBV4-1 | TRBD2 | CASSRTSVTGELFF | TGCGCCAGCAGCCGGACTAGCGTCACCGGGGAGCTGTTTTTT
TRBJ2-7 | . | TRBV19 | TRBD2 | CASSASGRAYEQYF | TGTGCCAGTAGTGCCAGCGGGAGAGCATACGAGCAGTACTTC
TRBJ2-1 | . | TRBV5-4 | TRBD1 | CASSLGQGNEQFF | TGTGCCAGCAGCTTGGGACAGGGAAATGAGCAGTTCTTC
TRBJ1-1 | . | TRBV5-1 | . | CASSFGDTEAFF | TGCGCCAGCAGCTTCGGGGACACTGAAGCTTTCTTT
TRBJ2-5 | . | TRBV5-4 | TRBD2 | CASRPGLAGGPAGTQYF | TGTGCCAGCAGGCCGGGACTAGCGGGAGGGCCCGCGGGGACCCAGTACTTC
TRBJ2-7 | . | TRBV28 | . | CASSRQGGTSSYEQYF | TGTGCCAGCAGCCGCCAGGGGGGGACTAGCTCCTACGAGCAGTACTTC
TRBJ2-1 | . | TRBV7-6 | TRBD2 | CASSLAELAGKTQTYNEQFF | TGTGCCAGCAGCTTAGCCGAACTAGCGGGGAAGACGCAAACCTACAATGAGCAGTTCTTC
TRBJ2-7 | . | TRBV28 | TRBD2 | CATTDEASGTYEQYF | TGTGCCACTACCGACGAGGCTAGCGGGACCTACGAGCAGTACTTC
TRBJ2-1 | . | TRBV29-1 | TRBD2 | CSVGPKAGGPDEQFF | TGCAGCGTTGGGCCCAAAGCGGGAGGGCCCGATGAGCAGTTCTTC
TRBJ2-6 | . | TRBV2 | TRBD1 | CASTYMSGGISGANVLTF | TGTGCCAGCACCTACATGTCAGGGGGAATCTCTGGGGCCAACGTCCTGACTTTC
TRBJ1-5 | . | TRBV18 | . | CASSPNYSNQPQHF | TGTGCCAGCTCACCAAATTATAGCAATCAGCCCCAGCATTTT
TRBJ2-7 | . | TRBV27 | . | CASSIAESASYEQYF | TGTGCCAGCAGTATAGCGGAGTCGGCGTCCTACGAGCAGTACTTC
TRBJ1-1 | few | TRBV3-1/TRBV3-2 | . | CASSQTRVLNTEAFF | TGTGCCAGCAGCCAAACACGGGTTTTGAACACTGAAGCTTTCTTT
TRBJ2-7 | . | TRBV5-1 | TRBD1 | CASRQGALDEQYF | TGCGCCAGCAGACAGGGGGCGTTGGACGAGCAGTACTTC
TRBJ1-3 | . | TRBV9 | . | CASSVRDSGNTIYF | TGTGCCAGCAGCGTTCGAGACTCTGGAAACACCATATATTTT
TRBJ2-3 | . | TRBV15 | TRBD1 | CATSRDYRGRTDTQYF | TGTGCCACCAGCAGAGACTACAGGGGGCGCACAGATACGCAGTATTTT
TRBJ1-2 | once | TRBV5-4 | . | CASSGAGLLRPNYGYTF | TGTGCCAGCAGCGGCGCGGGACTCTTGCGTCCCAACTATGGCTACACCTTC